This entry lists 22 T cell receptor beta chains sequenced from one sample in a study of CD8 T cells in ankylosing spondylitis. Overall study results and limits: Ankylosing spondylitis blood seemed to carry a telltale TCR beta motif made of eight highly homologous variants.

No antigen has been identified for these receptors. MiXCR was run by TCRdb on the 5' RACE reads, yielding one entry per CDR3 protein. The profile shows over 700,000 distinct CDR3 sequences, around 17% of them singletons. Input material: blood, either unsorted or a sorted T cell fraction (not recorded which). The receptors here all came from a male donor with ankylosing spondylitis.

In its sample, this clonotype was seen a few times. This chain links TRBV12-3 or TRBV12-4 with TRBJ2-2; the D is unclear. The CDR3 spans 17 residues. Deletions cut 4 bases from V and 5 bases from J, with 20 bases between. CDR3 protein: CASSSSLGPGLTGELFF. The CDR3 nucleotides are TGTGCCAGCAGTTCCTCTCTAGGGCCGGGTCTTACCGGGGAGCTGTTTTTT.

This clonotype was seen only a few times. The rearrangement uses TRBV10-3 and TRBJ2-1, with 7 bases identical to TRBD1. Trimming took 5 bases from V and 2 from J; bases not matched to a gene: 12. The CDR3 length is 17 residues. In germline, CDR1 is ENHRY, CDR2 SYGVKD. Written as DNA, the CDR3 is TGTGCCATCAGTACCCTCGGACAGGTCGGCCCCTACAATGAGCAGTTCTTC. The encoded protein is CAISTLGQVGPYNEQFF.

The rearrangement joins TRBV5-1 to TRBJ2-7, with a tentative D call TRBD1 (6 bases). The germline gives CDR1 SGHRS, CDR2 YFSETQ. The ends were cut back, 4 bases at V and 0 bases at J, with 14 bases in the middle. The CDR3 consists of 15 residues. The CDR3 here is CASSQSTGSSYEQYF. CDR3 sequence (DNA): TGCGCCAGCAGCCAATCCACAGGGAGCTCCTACGAGCAGTACTTC.

The rearrangement joins TRBV20-1 to TRBJ1-2; 9 nucleotides match TRBD1. The CDR3 is made up of 16 amino acids. Germline V gene lookup returns CDR1 DFQATT and CDR2 SNEGSKA (reference sequence). The junction had 12 bases not matched to a gene; V was cut back by 6 bases and J by 1 base. DNA of the CDR3: TGCAGTGCCCTTGACAGGGGGGACGGGGTTAACTATGGCTACACCTTC. It specifies CSALDRGDGVNYGYTF.

This clonotype was seen only a few times. CDR3 loop: CASSQEDRRNQPQHF. CDR3 DNA sequence: TGCGCCAGCAGCCAAGAGGACAGGCGTAATCAGCCCCAGCATTTT. The rearrangement uses TRBV4-1 and TRBJ1-5; 7 nucleotides agree with TRBD1. Germline lookup yields CDR1 MGHRA and CDR2 YSYEKL. This CDR3 contains 15 residues. Trimming at V came to 0 bases and at J to 4 bases, leaving 3 bases not matched to a gene.

This chain joins TRBV7-3 and TRBJ2-5; no clear D. The germline V gene has CDR1 SGHTA and CDR2 FQGTGA. Trimming pared 2 bases from V and 5 bases from J, leaving 9 bases between. This CDR3 comprises 13 residues. CDR3 protein: CASSLYGLETQYF. CDR3 in DNA: TGTGCCAGCAGCTTATATGGATTGGAGACCCAGTACTTC.

This clonotype has only a few counts. The rearrangement joins TRBV6-1 to TRBJ2-7, with 7 positions matching TRBD1. Germline V gene data show CDR1 as MNHNS and CDR2 as SASEGT. This CDR3 spans 14 amino acids. V gave up 6 bases and J gave up 4 bases; unmatched junction bases: 9. Here the CDR3 reads CASSLVQDRYEQYF. Written as DNA, the CDR3 is TGTGCCAGCAGCCTGGTTCAGGACAGGTACGAGCAGTACTTC.

The V call is TRBV27, the J call TRBJ2-7, with 7 nucleotides matching TRBD2. The length of the CDR3 is 16 residues. The J segment lost 3 bases and the V segment lost 3 bases, leaving 11 bases of the junction unmatched. Germline V gene lookup returns CDR1 MNHEY and CDR2 SMNVEV (reference sequence). CDR3 coding DNA: TGTGCCAGCAGTTTTTGGCGCGGGGAGCGGGACTACGAGCAGTACTTC. Translation: CASSFWRGERDYEQYF.

V is TRBV27 and J is TRBJ1-1; no clear D gene. Germline assignment: CDR1 MNHEY and CDR2 SMNVEV (reference sequence). The germline V and J ends were trimmed by 6 bases and 3 bases, with 11 bases remaining between them. The CDR3 sequence is 13 residues long. CDR3 nucleotide sequence: TGTGCCAGCAGCTGGAGGGTTGACACTGAAGCTTTCTTT. This translates into CASSWRVDTEAFF.

This chain connects TRBV28 to TRBJ2-2, with a tentative D call TRBD1 (6 bases). The germline V and J ends were trimmed by 5 bases and 6 bases, with 16 bases remaining between them. Germline V gene lookup returns CDR1 MDHEN and CDR2 SYDVKM. This CDR3 has 15 amino acids. CDR3 amino acids: CASSLAGTGSGELFF. CDR3 DNA: TGTGCCAGCAGTCTTGCCGGTACAGGGTCCGGGGAGCTGTTTTTT.

This clonotype was seen a few times. The chain links TRBV19 to TRBJ2-5; 10 bases line up with TRBD2. The CDR3 runs to 18 residues. The V segment lost 1 base and the J segment 4 bases; nucleotides outside the gene matches: 12. CDR1 is LNHDA, CDR2 SQIVND, per germline (reference sequence). CDR3 in amino acids: CASSIGSDSGGARETQYF. CDR3 nucleotide sequence: TGTGCCAGTAGTATAGGATCGGACAGCGGGGGGGCCAGAGAGACCCAGTACTTC.

The chain uses TRBV27 and TRBJ2-1; D perhaps matches TRBD2 (5 bases). The CDR3 length is 16 residues. Trimming left V 5 bases short and J 0 bases short, with 14 bases between. Per germline, CDR1 MNHEY and CDR2 SMNVEV (reference sequence). The CDR3 nucleotides are TGTGCCAGCAGTCGGATAGCGCTTTACTCCTACAATGAGCAGTTCTTC. It encodes CASSRIALYSYNEQFF.

This clonotype was observed many times. The chain couples TRBV29-1 to TRBJ2-1; 11 nucleotides align to TRBD2. This CDR3 has 16 amino acids. V lost 7 bases to trimming and J lost 0 bases; unmatched junction nucleotides: 8. Germline CDR1 and CDR2: SQVTM and ANQGSEA. The CDR3 sequence: CSARASGGYSYNEQFF. CDR3 in DNA: TGCAGCGCTAGGGCTAGCGGGGGGTACTCCTACAATGAGCAGTTCTTC.

This chain joins TRBV14 and TRBJ2-3; TRBD2 matches at 7 bases. The junction had 5 bases not matched to a gene; V was cut back by 3 bases and J by 2 bases. This CDR3 contains 15 residues. Looked up from germline, CDR1 is SGHDN and CDR2 is FVKESK. The CDR3 DNA is TGTGCCAGCAGCCATGGACTAGACTTCACAGATACGCAGTATTTT. Translating gives CASSHGLDFTDTQYF.

V usage is TRBV4-3 and J usage is TRBJ2-6; 8 bases are shared with TRBD1. Trimming removed 5 bases from V and 0 bases from J; junction bases left unmatched: 6. From germline, CDR1 is LGHNA and CDR2 YSLEER. The CDR3 runs 17 residues. The CDR3: CASSATGGISGANVLTF. The CDR3, as DNA: TGCGCCAGCAGCGCAACAGGGGGGATCTCTGGGGCCAACGTCCTGACTTTC.

This rearrangement joins TRBV20-1 to TRBJ2-1; 13 bases map to TRBD2. The trim removed 4 bases at V and 5 bases at J, leaving 5 bases unmatched. The germline V gene has CDR1 DFQATT and CDR2 SNEGSKA (reference sequence). The CDR3 spans 15 residues. The CDR3, as DNA: TGCAGTGCTATCCGGGGACTAGCGGGAAACAATGAGCAGTTCTTC. As protein: CSAIRGLAGNNEQFF.

Only a few counts were recorded for this clonotype. The CDR3 nucleotides are TGTGCCAGCAGTTCAGAAGGACAGGGCACTTACGAGCAGTACTTC. Its protein is CASSSEGQGTYEQYF. This chain links TRBV5-5 with TRBJ2-7; 8 bases map to TRBD1. Germline CDR1 SGHKS, CDR2 YYEKEE (reference sequence). The CDR3 is 15 residues long. V trimming: 5 bases; J trimming: 4 bases; junction bases outside the gene matches: 11.

The chain has TRBV5-1 and TRBJ2-1; TRBD2 matches 10 bases. With V trimmed by 2 bases and J by 8 bases, 7 bases remained unmatched. Germline assignment: CDR1 SGHRS and CDR2 YFSETQ. The CDR3 sequence is 15 residues long. The CDR3 is CASSFISGGIDEQFF. CDR3 coding DNA: TGCGCCAGCAGCTTCATTAGCGGGGGGATCGATGAGCAGTTCTTC.

The J gene is TRBJ2-5, the V gene TRBV5-1, with TRBD2 matching over 10 bases. Germline V lookup: CDR1 SGHRS, CDR2 YFSETQ. CDR3 length equals 15 residues. The junction had 8 bases not matched to a gene; V was cut back by 4 bases and J by 5 bases. CDR3 amino acids: CASSQGTSEGETQYF. The CDR3 region has the DNA TGCGCCAGCAGCCAGGGGACTAGCGAAGGGGAGACCCAGTACTTC.

The gene calls are TRBV7-6 and TRBJ2-5; the D gene is possibly TRBD2 (6 bases). Germline lookup yields CDR1 SGHVS and CDR2 FNYEAQ. The CDR3 is made up of 17 amino acids. The ends were cut back, 0 bases at V and 1 base at J, with 15 bases in the middle. The CDR3 spells CASSLALATWGQETQYF. The CDR3 nucleotides read TGTGCCAGCAGCTTAGCTCTAGCGACTTGGGGCCAAGAGACCCAGTACTTC.

This clonotype was detected only a few times. This chain links TRBV20-1 with TRBJ1-3; TRBD1 might be the D (6 bases). CDR1 and CDR2 from the germline V gene are DFQATT and SNEGSKA (reference sequence). The CDR3 totals 18 residues. Deletions cut 0 bases from V and 4 bases from J, with 22 bases between. The chain's CDR3 is CSARDFKGTSRAGNTIYF. CDR3 nucleotide sequence: TGCAGTGCTAGAGATTTTAAGGGGACAAGCCGGGCCGGAAACACCATATATTTT.

This clonotype showed up just a few times. This chain uses TRBV12-3 or TRBV12-4 with TRBJ2-2, with D tentatively TRBD1 (7 bases). The CDR3 spans 15 residues. V shed 7 bases and J shed 1 base, with 13 bases lying between them. The CDR3 coding sequence is TGTGCCAGCACCTATCAGGGGGGGAACACCGGGGAGCTGTTTTTT. Its translation: CASTYQGGNTGELFF.